This T cell receptor (beta chain) is from a study of blood T cell repertoires in COVID-19. For the study at large: The analysed material was cDNA or gDNA that came from T cells, B-cell-depleted T cells, or PBMCs.

Cohorts were determined from participant-reported clinical history. This CDR3 region has 14 residues. Trimming cost V 5 bases and J 6 bases; bases outside gene matches: 9. Germline V gives CDR1 SGHTA, CDR2 FQGNSA. Libraries were prepared by immunoSEQ multiplex PCR; TCRdb keeps only in-frame clonotypes and omits some of them. Of some 500,000 clones in the sample, 85% to 90% were seen once. This TCR was recovered from a woman aged 40 to 49 who had recovered from COVID-19. Specimen: PBMCs or T cells enriched from blood (not recorded which). The V and J genes are TRBV7-2 and TRBJ2-7, with TRBD2 matching over 8 bases. This chain's CDR3 is CASSGRGTSPEQYF. The CDR3 DNA sequence: TGTGCCAGCAGCGGACGCGGGACTAGTCCCGAGCAGTACTTC.